The sequence of this T cell receptor beta chain was determined in a study of blood T cell repertoires in COVID-19. Study background: Sites across the United States, Italy and Spain contributed samples from acute and convalescent COVID-19. The cDNA or gDNA used as material had been derived from T cells, B-cell-depleted T cells, or PBMCs.

CDR3 length equals 13 residues. Trimming shortened V by 4 bases and J by 0 bases, and 6 bases separated the two germline ends. Germline-derived CDR1 and CDR2 are MNHEY and SMNVEV (reference sequence). Per the original data handling: Estimation of nucleated cell counts relied on the amplification of reference gene primers. This table comes from immunoSEQ multiplex PCR, and its TCRdb copy is limited to in-frame clones, with some not included. For V, J and clone size, that table is used; D and trimming come from the DNA. The sample includes around 41,000 clones, around 84% of them seen just once. The V and J genes are TRBV27 and TRBJ1-1; no definite D call. The sequence derives from a human donor in a cohort sampled during active COVID-19. Sequenced material: peripheral blood. DNA for the CDR3: TGTGCCAGCAGTTCTGAGATGAACACTGAAGCTTTCTTT. It encodes CASSSEMNTEAFF.